A selection of T cell receptor beta chains follows, all from one sample in a study of identical twins. TCRdb recomputed calls from the 5' RACE reads with MiXCR, one row per CDR3 protein. The sample lists 700,000 or so distinct CDR3 sequences; 8.6% were seen once. These data also featured in a second study, about yellow fever vaccine responses in identical twins.

Sequenced sample: PBMCs. These receptors all come from a young woman in good health. Each CDR3 is given with its conserved first and last residue. Fields, in order: CDR3 length, J gene, V gene, D gene, clone size, CDR3 DNA, CDR3 protein. A D gene is named only where the DNA matches it firmly. Rows may omit the clone size; those that give it use once, few, many or a size class.

length: 15; J: TRBJ1-4; V: TRBV28; D: -; size: few; DNA: TGTGCCAGCAGTCCCCTCGAGGGGGCTAATGAAAAACTGTTTTTT; CDR3: CASSPLEGANEKLFF
length: 13; J: TRBJ1-3; V: TRBV30; D: TRBD1; size: -; DNA: TGTGCCTGGAGTGGGACAGGGGGCAACACCATATATTTT; CDR3: CAWSGTGGNTIYF
length: 15; J: TRBJ2-1; V: TRBV12-3/TRBV12-4; D: -; size: many; DNA: TGTGCCAGCAGTTTGTTAGCGGCCGACGCCAATGAGCAGTTCTTC; CDR3: CASSLLAADANEQFF
length: 14; J: TRBJ2-3; V: TRBV4-3; D: -; size: few; DNA: TGCGCCAGCAGCCTATGGCGCGGCACAGATACGCAGTATTTT; CDR3: CASSLWRGTDTQYF
length: 11; J: TRBJ1-1; V: TRBV25-1; D: -; size: -; DNA: TGTGCCAGCACCACAAACACTGAAGCTTTCTTT; CDR3: CASTTNTEAFF
length: 17; J: TRBJ2-1; V: TRBV29-1; D: TRBD2; size: many; DNA: TGCAGCGTCCCAGAACTAGCGGGAACATCAAACTACAATGAGCAGTTCTTC; CDR3: CSVPELAGTSNYNEQFF
length: 14; J: TRBJ2-1; V: TRBV5-1; D: -; size: many; DNA: TGCGCCAGCAGCTTGGAATTCTCCTACAATGAGCAGTTCTTC; CDR3: CASSLEFSYNEQFF
length: 16; J: TRBJ2-2; V: TRBV28; D: -; size: -; DNA: TGTGCCAGCAGCCTTAGGGTCCGGGGGCGAACCGGGGAGCTGTTTTTT; CDR3: CASSLRVRGRTGELFF
length: 13; J: TRBJ1-2; V: TRBV28; D: -; size: few; DNA: TGTGCCAGCAGTGTGAAGGCTAACTATGGCTACACCTTC; CDR3: CASSVKANYGYTF
length: 17; J: TRBJ2-4; V: TRBV20-1; D: -; size: -; DNA: TGCAGTGCCGAGGGAGTAGCGGAGAAACTAGCCAAAAACATTCAGTACTTC; CDR3: CSAEGVAEKLAKNIQYF
length: 15; J: TRBJ2-7; V: TRBV2; D: TRBD2; size: many; DNA: TGTGCCAGCAGTGAAACTAGCGGGAGCTCCTACGAGCAGTACTTC; CDR3: CASSETSGSSYEQYF
length: 17; J: TRBJ1-2; V: TRBV3-1; D: -; size: many; DNA: TGTGCCAGCAGCCAAGCCGCAGGCATTAACCGAGACTATGGCTACACCTTC; CDR3: CASSQAAGINRDYGYTF
length: 13; J: TRBJ2-1; V: TRBV10-2; D: -; size: few; DNA: TGCGCCAGCGACAGCAGCTCCTACAATGAGCAGTTCTTC; CDR3: CASDSSSYNEQFF
length: 12; J: TRBJ1-1; V: TRBV29-1; D: -; size: -; DNA: TGCAGCGTTGAACCTCTGAACACTGAAGCTTTCTTT; CDR3: CSVEPLNTEAFF
length: 13; J: TRBJ2-7; V: TRBV28; D: -; size: few; DNA: TGTGCCAGCAGTTTACGGCTAGTCTACGAGCAGTACTTC; CDR3: CASSLRLVYEQYF
length: 13; J: TRBJ1-1; V: TRBV20-1; D: -; size: few; DNA: TGCAGTGCTAGAGATCATGGAGGCCCTGAAGCTTTCTTT; CDR3: CSARDHGGPEAFF
length: 13; J: TRBJ2-7; V: TRBV20-1; D: -; size: -; DNA: TGCAGTGCTATCCCGTGGGGGGCCTACGAGCAGTACTTC; CDR3: CSAIPWGAYEQYF
length: 13; J: TRBJ2-3; V: TRBV10-3; D: TRBD2; size: -; DNA: TGTGCCATTAGCGGGGCCCTCTCGGGTACGCAGTATTTT; CDR3: CAISGALSGTQYF
length: 14; J: TRBJ2-1; V: TRBV20-1; D: -; size: few; DNA: TGCAGTGCTAGTGATATTACCTCCTACAATGAGCAGTTCTTC; CDR3: CSASDITSYNEQFF
length: 18; J: TRBJ2-3; V: TRBV5-1; D: -; size: few; DNA: TGCGCCAGCAGCTTGGGCGGGACAGTCCCCAGGGGCACAGATACGCAGTATTTT; CDR3: CASSLGGTVPRGTDTQYF
length: 14; J: TRBJ2-1; V: TRBV5-6; D: -; size: many; DNA: TGTGCCAGCAGGCCAGGGGAATCCTACAATGAGCAGTTCTTC; CDR3: CASRPGESYNEQFF
length: 18; J: TRBJ2-2; V: TRBV6-2/TRBV6-3; D: TRBD1; size: few; DNA: TGTGCCAACAGTTACTCGATCGGGGACAGGCCGAACACCGGGGAGCTGTTTTTT; CDR3: CANSYSIGDRPNTGELFF
length: 16; J: TRBJ2-3; V: TRBV3-1; D: -; size: few; DNA: TGTGCCAGCAGCCAAGGTCAAACCCCCCCGAGAGATACGCAGTATTTT; CDR3: CASSQGQTPPRDTQYF
length: 14; J: TRBJ2-7; V: TRBV29-1; D: TRBD2; size: few; DNA: TGCAGCGTTGTGGTGACTAGCGGACTCTACGAGCAGTACTTC; CDR3: CSVVVTSGLYEQYF
length: 17; J: TRBJ2-3; V: TRBV7-9; D: -; size: -; DNA: TGTGCCAGCAGCTCTACTCAGGGGCGCTCGTATTTGGATACGCAGTATTTT; CDR3: CASSSTQGRSYLDTQYF
length: 15; J: TRBJ2-2; V: TRBV7-3; D: -; size: -; DNA: TGTGCCAGCAGCACAACAGGGGGGGCCACCGGGGAGCTGTTTTTT; CDR3: CASSTTGGATGELFF
length: 15; J: TRBJ2-2; V: TRBV3-1; D: TRBD2; size: few; DNA: TGTGCCAGCAGCCAAGTTCATCCGGGGGGCGGGGAGCTGTTTTTT; CDR3: CASSQVHPGGGELFF
length: 15; J: TRBJ2-1; V: TRBV25-1; D: TRBD2; size: many; DNA: TGTGCCAGCAGTGAATTGACTAGCGGGGACAATGAGCAGTTCTTC; CDR3: CASSELTSGDNEQFF
length: 15; J: TRBJ2-1; V: TRBV20-1; D: TRBD2; size: few; DNA: TGCACGGGCTTAGCGGGTACGAGCTCCTACAATGAGCAGTTCTTC; CDR3: CTGLAGTSSYNEQFF
length: 15; J: TRBJ2-5; V: TRBV6-5; D: -; size: few; DNA: TGTGCCAGCAGTTACTCGGAAAGGGCACAAGAGACCCAGTACTTC; CDR3: CASSYSERAQETQYF
length: 13; J: TRBJ1-2; V: TRBV5-1; D: -; size: many; DNA: TGCGCCAGCAGCTTGGAAGTAAACTATGGCTACACCTTC; CDR3: CASSLEVNYGYTF
length: 16; J: TRBJ2-1; V: TRBV5-1; D: TRBD2; size: -; DNA: TGCGCCAGCAGCTCAGGCTCGAGCGGGGGGACGTATGAGCAGTTCTTC; CDR3: CASSSGSSGGTYEQFF
length: 13; J: TRBJ2-5; V: TRBV20-1; D: -; size: many; DNA: TGCAGTGCGGAATCGACAGGACCAGAGACCCAGTACTTC; CDR3: CSAESTGPETQYF
length: 14; J: TRBJ2-2; V: TRBV3-1; D: -; size: many; DNA: TGTGCCAGCAGCCAAGAGGGCCTTCCCGGGGAGCTGTTTTTT; CDR3: CASSQEGLPGELFF
length: 12; J: TRBJ1-3; V: TRBV5-1; D: -; size: -; DNA: TGCGCCAGCAGCTTGAGGGGAGACACCATATATTTT; CDR3: CASSLRGDTIYF
length: 17; J: TRBJ2-1; V: TRBV7-8; D: TRBD2; size: many; DNA: TGTGCCAGCAGCGCTACGGGACTACCTAGCTCCTACAATGAGCAGTTCTTC; CDR3: CASSATGLPSSYNEQFF
length: 17; J: TRBJ2-3; V: TRBV20-1; D: TRBD2; size: few; DNA: TGCAGTGCTAGTTCCTTCGGCGGACTAGTGAAGACAGATACGCAGTATTTT; CDR3: CSASSFGGLVKTDTQYF
length: 15; J: TRBJ2-3; V: TRBV6-5; D: TRBD1; size: many; DNA: TGTGCCAGCAGTTCTGGACAGGGGAACACAGATACGCAGTATTTT; CDR3: CASSSGQGNTDTQYF
length: 16; J: TRBJ2-1; V: TRBV6-5; D: -; size: -; DNA: TGTGCCAGCAGTTCCTTCCCGCCAGGTCAATACAATGAGCAGTTCTTC; CDR3: CASSSFPPGQYNEQFF
length: 15; J: TRBJ2-1; V: TRBV20-1; D: -; size: -; DNA: TGCTGTGCTAGAGTTCCACAGGTCGTGATGAATGAGCAGTTCTTC; CDR3: CCARVPQVVMNEQFF
length: 16; J: TRBJ1-1; V: TRBV6-5; D: TRBD1; size: few; DNA: TGTGCCAGCAGTTACTCCTCGAGGGGGCGGAACACTGAAGCTTTCTTT; CDR3: CASSYSSRGRNTEAFF
length: 13; J: TRBJ2-5; V: TRBV2; D: TRBD1; size: few; DNA: TGTGCCAGCAGCGCGGGACAGGAAGAGACCCAGTACTTC; CDR3: CASSAGQEETQYF
length: 14; J: TRBJ2-3; V: TRBV6-1; D: TRBD2; size: -; DNA: TGTGCCAGCATCTACGCGGGGGACCCTATTACGCAGTATTTT; CDR3: CASIYAGDPITQYF
length: 17; J: TRBJ2-1; V: TRBV7-6; D: TRBD2; size: many; DNA: TGTGCCAGCAGCCCCCGACTAGCGGGGGCGACATACAATGAGCAGTTCTTC; CDR3: CASSPRLAGATYNEQFF
length: 14; J: TRBJ1-5; V: TRBV6-2/TRBV6-3; D: -; size: few; DNA: TGTGCCAGCAGTTCCGGCCGGGTCGATCAGCCCCAGCATTTT; CDR3: CASSSGRVDQPQHF
length: 12; J: TRBJ1-5; V: TRBV9; D: -; size: few; DNA: TGTGCCAGCAGCGCCCCGGGGCAGCCCCAGCATTTT; CDR3: CASSAPGQPQHF
length: 14; J: TRBJ2-2; V: TRBV9; D: TRBD1; size: few; DNA: TGTGCCACCGCGACAGGGTCGAACACCGGGGAGCTGTTTTTT; CDR3: CATATGSNTGELFF
length: 11; J: TRBJ1-2; V: TRBV27; D: -; size: few; DNA: TGTGCCACCCATGGGGAGAAAGGCTACACCTTC; CDR3: CATHGEKGYTF
length: 15; J: TRBJ2-7; V: TRBV21-1; D: -; size: few; DNA: TGTGCCAGCAGCAAACGGGACAGCGGGAGCTACGAGCAGTACTTC; CDR3: CASSKRDSGSYEQYF
length: 16; J: TRBJ2-1; V: TRBV18; D: -; size: many; DNA: TGTGCCAGCTCACCCTACCAGCCGACGGACGGGAATGAGCAGTTCTTC; CDR3: CASSPYQPTDGNEQFF
length: 16; J: TRBJ2-1; V: TRBV11-2; D: -; size: -; DNA: TGTGCCAGCAGCCCCTGGGGTGGGAGTACCTACAATGAGCAGTTCTTC; CDR3: CASSPWGGSTYNEQFF
length: 13; J: TRBJ2-5; V: TRBV28; D: -; size: -; DNA: TGTGCCATCAGACCCGGGACGATATTCAACCTGGGCTTC; CDR3: CAIRPGTIFNLGF
length: 16; J: TRBJ2-3; V: TRBV12-3/TRBV12-4; D: TRBD2; size: many; DNA: TGTGCCAGCAGTCCGGGACTAGCGGGGCGCACAGATACGCAGTATTTT; CDR3: CASSPGLAGRTDTQYF
length: 16; J: TRBJ2-3; V: TRBV29-1; D: TRBD1; size: -; DNA: TGCAGCGTTGAATTACGGACAGGCCGTTCCACAGATACGCAGTATTTT; CDR3: CSVELRTGRSTDTQYF